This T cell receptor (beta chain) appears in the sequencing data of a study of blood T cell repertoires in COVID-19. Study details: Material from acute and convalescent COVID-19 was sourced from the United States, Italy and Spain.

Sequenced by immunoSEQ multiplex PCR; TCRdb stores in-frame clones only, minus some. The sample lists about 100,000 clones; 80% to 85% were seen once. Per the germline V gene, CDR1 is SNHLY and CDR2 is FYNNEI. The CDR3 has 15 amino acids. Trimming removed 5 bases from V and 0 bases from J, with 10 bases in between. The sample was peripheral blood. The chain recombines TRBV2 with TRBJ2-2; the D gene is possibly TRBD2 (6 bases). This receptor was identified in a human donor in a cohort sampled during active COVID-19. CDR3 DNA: TGTGCCAGCAGTTGGGAGGCTACGAACACCGGGGAGCTGTTTTTT. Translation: CASSWEATNTGELFF.